This TCR beta chain was recovered during a study of CD4 T cells in relation to SARS-CoV-2 and coronaviruses. Study information: PBMCs were cultured with antigen for roughly 11 days before TCR beta sequencing.

This CDR3 spans 14 amino acids. Germline lookup yields CDR1 LGHNT and CDR2 FRNRAP. V trimming: 7 bases; J trimming: 5 bases; junction bases outside the gene matches: 9. For this clone: Its antigen is as yet unknown.

CD4+ T cells from unexposed donors were obtained before the COVID-19 pandemic (2011-2018). After roughly ten days of culture, CD4+ T cells were isolated. The protocol was immunoSEQ multiplex PCR, while the TCRdb copy is restricted to in-frame clones and leaves out a portion. Here the sample spans some 11,000 clones, around 84% being singletons. The sequencing input was CD4+ T cells from PBMCs, cultured in vitro. J is TRBJ2-3 and V is TRBV12-5; 7 bases are a match to TRBD2. The clonotype comes from a human donor in good health. CDR3 amino acids: CASAFSGGRDTQYF. The CDR3 bases are TGTGCTAGTGCTTTTTCGGGGGGTAGAGATACGCAGTATTTT. Filled out from reference TRBV12-5 and TRBJ2-3, the complete variable domain reads DARVTQTPRHKVTEMGQEVTMRCQPILGHNTVFWYRQTMMQGLELLAYFRNRAPLDDSGMPKDRFSAEMPDATLATLKIQPSEPRDSAVYFCASAFSGGRDTQYFGPGTRLTVL.